The TCR beta chain described here comes from a study of patients and donors after allogeneic stem cell transplantation. J was trimmed by 4 bases and V by 6 bases; bases with no gene match: 5. Germline CDR1 SQVTM, CDR2 ANQGSEA. The CDR3 is 13 residues long. In its sample, this clonotype was seen a few times. Using its own MiXCR run on the RT-PCR reads, TCRdb lists one record per CDR3 protein. The sample lists about a million distinct CDR3 sequences, approximately 19% seen once, with under 6.5% in the top ten. This TCR came from a human donor who was either an allogeneic HSCT recipient or a stem cell or donor lymphocyte infusion donor (not recorded which). It is not recorded whose cells these are; they may come from a transplant donor. The source material was blood, either unsorted or a sorted T cell fraction (not recorded which). The rearrangement uses TRBV29-1 and TRBJ1-2, with 10 bases lining up with TRBD1. The CDR3 spells CSVSGQGIYGYTF. Here the CDR3 DNA reads TGCAGCGTCTCGGGACAGGGGATCTATGGCTACACCTTC.